This is a list of T cell receptor beta chains from one sample in a study of blood T cell repertoires in COVID-19. Some clones are missing from TCRdb's copy, which holds only in-frame ones; the method was immunoSEQ multiplex PCR. The sample lists 250,000 to 300,000 clones; roughly 79% were seen once. Sequencing input: peripheral blood. The receptors stem from a woman in her sixties or seventies with active or convalescent COVID-19. Each CDR3 is given with its conserved first and last residue. Fields, in order: D gene, J gene, V gene, clone size, CDR3 DNA, CDR3 protein. A D gene is named only where the DNA matches it firmly. Rows may omit the clone size; those that give it use once, few, many or a size class.

TRBD1	TRBJ1-2	TRBV6-2/TRBV6-3	few	TGTGCCAGCAGTGGCGACAGGGCCGGCGGCTACACCTTC	CASSGDRAGGYTF
.	TRBJ1-2	TRBV11-1	.	TGTGCCAGCAGCTTAGCGCAGGGATCTGGCTATGGCTACACCTTC	CASSLAQGSGYGYTF
TRBD1	TRBJ2-7	TRBV4-3	.	TGCGCCAGCAGCCAAGGTAGGACAGGAGCCTACGAGCAGTACTTC	CASSQGRTGAYEQYF
TRBD1	TRBJ1-2	TRBV5-1	.	TGCGCCAGCAGCTTGGACCCAGGGGGGACAAGTATCGATGGCTACACCTTC	CASSLDPGGTSIDGYTF
.	TRBJ2-1	TRBV14	.	TGTGCCAGCAGCTCCCTTGGGGCTCGTATATACAATGAGCAGTTCTTC	CASSSLGARIYNEQFF
TRBD1	TRBJ2-1	TRBV2	.	TGTGCCAGCACCGCGGACAGGGCCACCTACAATGAGCAGTTCTTC	CASTADRATYNEQFF
.	TRBJ1-2	TRBV6-5	.	TGTGCCAGCAGTTATTTACAGCTTACTAACTATGGCTACACCTTC	CASSYLQLTNYGYTF
.	TRBJ2-5	TRBV4-3	.	TGCGCCAGCAGCCAAGAACTCAGGGAAGAGACCCAGTACTTC	CASSQELREETQYF
TRBD1	TRBJ1-2	TRBV27	.	TGTGCCAGCAGTTTACTCGGGACAGTTGAAGATGGCTACACCTTC	CASSLLGTVEDGYTF
.	TRBJ1-4	TRBV6-5	.	TGTGCCAGCAGTTACTCGAGGGTCGACAAAGAAAAACTGTTTTTT	CASSYSRVDKEKLFF
TRBD1	TRBJ2-7	TRBV2	.	TGTGCCAGCAGTGAGGTAGGACAGGGGGGCTCCTACGAGCAGTACTTC	CASSEVGQGGSYEQYF